Shown below are 10 T cell receptor beta chains from a single sample sequenced in a study of cytomegalovirus exposure and HLA in healthy donors. The PCR had 60 Vbeta and 13 Jbeta primers. The table came from immunoSEQ multiplex PCR; TCRdb's copy has only in-frame clones and leaves some out. The data contain roughly 230,000 clones, 78% of them singletons. Sequencing was carried out using PBMCs. Every receptor here comes from a boy between 10 and 17 years old in good health and CMV-seronegative.

In its sample, this clone was seen a few times. The CDR3 DNA follows: TGCGCCAGCAGCTTGGAACCGAGCACTGAAGCTTTCTTT. Encoded protein: CASSLEPSTEAFF. The V and J genes are TRBV5-1 and TRBJ1-1; D unresolved. The CDR3 consists of 13 residues. Germline CDR1 and CDR2: SGHRS and YFSETQ. The V gene lost 0 bases and the J gene lost 4 bases, with 7 bases spanning the gap.

The J gene is TRBJ1-1, the V gene TRBV11-2, with D perhaps TRBD1 (6 bases). CDR1 is SGHAT and CDR2 is FQNNGV in the germline V gene. The CDR3 has 16 amino acids. V was trimmed by 2 bases and J by 1 base, leaving 14 bases between them. The CDR3 DNA follows: TGTGCCAGCAGCTTATGGCAGATCAGGGGGAACACTGAAGCTTTCTTT. As protein: CASSLWQIRGNTEAFF. The full variable domain, rest sourced from reference TRBV11-2 and TRBJ1-1, is EAGVAQSPRYKIIEKRQSVAFWCNPISGHATLYWYQQILGQGPKLLIQFQNNGVVDDSQLPKDRFSAERLKGVDSTLKIQPAKLEDSAVYLCASSLWQIRGNTEAFFGQGTRLTVV.

The V gene is TRBV5-6, the J gene TRBJ2-5; 10 nucleotides agree with TRBD2. CDR3 length: 15 residues. Germline-derived CDR1 and CDR2 are SGHDT and YYEEEE. V trimming: 6 bases; J trimming: 4 bases; junction bases outside the gene matches: 9. The CDR3 protein is CASNTLAGVLETQYF. CDR3 DNA sequence: TGTGCCAGCAACACCCTAGCGGGGGTACTAGAGACCCAGTACTTC.

CDR3 sequence reads: CASSEASKSSGNTIYF. CDR3 bases: TGCGCCAGCAGTGAGGCCAGTAAGTCCTCTGGAAACACCATATATTTT. This chain connects TRBV10-2 to TRBJ1-3; D is undetermined. V was pared by 2 bases and J by 0 bases, with 11 bases between. The germline V gene has CDR1 WSHSY and CDR2 SAAADI. This CDR3 has 16 amino acids.

This clone was picked up a small number of times. This chain uses TRBV15 with TRBJ2-2; D may be TRBD2 (5 bases). Trimming took off 4 bases at V and 5 bases at J, with 11 bases between the two ends. Germline V gene sequence: CDR1 LNHNV, CDR2 YYDKDF (reference sequence). This CDR3 contains 14 residues. CDR3 in amino acids: CATSIGKKTGELFF. Here the CDR3 DNA reads TGTGCCACCAGCATCGGGAAGAAAACCGGGGAGCTGTTTTTT.

V usage is TRBV30 and J usage is TRBJ2-2; no reliable D call. Per germline, CDR1 GTSNPN and CDR2 SVGIG (reference sequence). V lost 3 bases, J lost 4 bases, and 12 bases lay in between. The CDR3 loop spans 14 amino acids. The DNA for the CDR3 is TGTGCCTGGAGCTTTAGGAGCTTCACCGGGGAGCTGTTTTTT. Amino acid sequence: CAWSFRSFTGELFF.

This sequence joins TRBV29-1 and TRBJ1-2, with 10 bases fitting TRBD1. The germline CDR1 and CDR2 sequences are SQVTM and ANQGSEA. V dropped 7 bases and J dropped 5; count of bases not matched to a gene: 7. This CDR3 comprises 13 residues. This CDR3 reads CSAGQGGWYGYTF. Written as DNA, the CDR3 is TGCAGCGCTGGACAGGGGGGTTGGTATGGCTACACCTTC.

The chain combines TRBV4-2 with TRBJ1-1, with a possible D match to TRBD1 (6 bases). The CDR3 covers 17 residues. V was trimmed by 4 bases and J by 7 bases, leaving 25 bases between them. Germline V gene sequence: CDR1 LGHNA, CDR2 YNFKEQ. The CDR3 DNA is TGTGCCAGCAGCCCAGAACGGGTGGGCAGTTTAGGGGGTGAAGCTTTCTTT. Translating it yields CASSPERVGSLGGEAFF.

The CDR3 DNA is TGTGCCAGTAGCCCGGTCGATCGAAACACTGAAGCTTTCTTT. This sequence encodes CASSPVDRNTEAFF. The rearrangement joins TRBV19 to TRBJ1-1; D not resolved. V lost 6 bases, J lost 2 bases, and 13 bases lay in between. The CDR3 runs to 14 residues. CDR1 LNHDA and CDR2 SQIVND come from the germline V gene (reference sequence).

This clone was detected only a few times. The chain couples TRBV6-5 to TRBJ1-1; D call uncertain. CDR1 and CDR2 from the germline V gene are MNHEY and SVGAGI. The CDR3 extends over 13 amino acids. Trimming removed 6 bases at V and 2 bases at J, with 10 bases between. For the CDR3, the DNA is TGTGCCAGCAGAAGTGGGCTAAACACTGAAGCTTTCTTT. Translation gives CASRSGLNTEAFF.